One and the same sample provided the 14 T cell receptor beta chains below, sequenced in a study of T cell responses to AZD1222 COVID-19 vaccine. The data were produced by immunoSEQ multiplex PCR, yet TCRdb's version contains in-frame clones alone and is incomplete. In the table there are 140,000 to 150,000 clones, 90% to 95% of which are singletons. Sequences were derived from peripheral blood, sampled on day 0 of MenACWY control vaccination. These receptors were taken from an adult in good health.

DNA of the CDR3: TGTGCCTGGAGTGTAGCAGGGGGCACTGAAGCTTTCTTT. It codes for CAWSVAGGTEAFF. The chain employs TRBV30 and TRBJ1-1, with 7 bases aligning to TRBD1. The CDR3 runs to 13 residues. V lost 0 bases, J lost 4 bases, and 2 bases stayed unmatched. CDR1 is GTSNPN and CDR2 is SVGIG in the germline V gene (reference sequence).

The CDR3 DNA reads as TGTGCCACCAGTGTTGACGGGACAAACAATGAGCAGTTCTTC. Its protein is CATSVDGTNNEQFF. V is TRBV24-1 and J is TRBJ2-1, with a weak D call TRBD1 (6 bases). V lost 5 bases, J lost 5 bases, and 12 bases lay in between. This CDR3 is built from 14 residues. Germline assignment: CDR1 KGHDR and CDR2 SFDVKD.

CDR3 region: CASTKKSTGELFF. The DNA of the CDR3 is TGTGCCAGCACCAAGAAGAGCACCGGGGAGCTGTTTTTT. The gene calls are TRBV14 and TRBJ2-2; D is unresolved. Germline CDR1 is SGHDN and CDR2 is FVKESK. The CDR3 consists of 13 residues. V was pared by 7 bases and J by 4 bases, with 10 bases between. The variable domain in full, completed from reference TRBV14 and TRBJ2-2, reads EAGVTQFPSHSVIEKGQTVTLRCDPISGHDNLYWYRRVMGKEIKFLLHFVKESKQDESGMPNNRFLAERTGGTYSTLKVQPAELEDSGVYFCASTKKSTGELFFGEGSRLTVL.

The rearrangement uses TRBV30 and TRBJ1-2, with TRBD1 matching over 7 bases. The CDR3 is made up of 13 amino acids. Germline CDR1 reads GTSNPN; CDR2 reads SVGIG (reference sequence). The J segment lost 4 bases and the V segment lost 3 bases, leaving 5 bases of the junction unmatched. In DNA form, the CDR3 reads TGTGCCTGGAGCAGGGGGTCGGGCTATGGCTACACCTTC. Encoded protein: CAWSRGSGYGYTF.

V gene TRBV19 combines with J gene TRBJ1-5; D gene uncertain. CDR1 and CDR2 (germline): LNHDA, SQIVND (reference sequence). This CDR3 contains 14 residues. The V gene lost 0 bases and the J gene lost 2 bases, with 5 bases spanning the gap. CDR3 DNA sequence: TGTGCCAGTAGTATAGATCAGGGCAATCAGCCCCAGCATTTT. It is translated as CASSIDQGNQPQHF.

V and J are TRBV5-1 and TRBJ1-1; D is unclear. The CDR3 runs to 15 residues. Germline CDR1 and CDR2: SGHRS and YFSETQ. Deletions cut 0 bases from V and 1 base from J, with 10 bases between. The CDR3 DNA reads as TGCGCCAGCAGCTTGGCCGGCGCCCAGAACACTGAAGCTTTCTTT. The encoded protein is CASSLAGAQNTEAFF.

Only one count was recorded for this clone. The rearrangement joins TRBV10-3 to TRBJ1-5; D possibly corresponds to TRBD1 (5 bases). The CDR3 contains 14 residues. Trimming removed 2 bases at V and 5 bases at J, with 10 bases between. Germline lookup yields CDR1 ENHRY and CDR2 SYGVKD. CDR3 in DNA: TGTGCCATCAGTGAGGATGACAGATATCAGCCCCAGCATTTT. Translating gives CAISEDDRYQPQHF.

This chain connects TRBV5-1 to TRBJ2-1; 7 bases are shared with TRBD2. The length of the CDR3 is 16 residues. V was pared by 3 bases and J by 2 bases, with 8 bases of the junction left unmatched. In germline, CDR1 is SGHRS, CDR2 YFSETQ. The CDR3 DNA is TGCGCCAGCAGCTCGGCGGCGGGAGTGACCTACAATGAGCAGTTCTTC. This encodes CASSSAAGVTYNEQFF.

This chain uses TRBV27 with TRBJ2-7, with a possible D match to TRBD1 (6 bases). This CDR3 is built from 14 residues. Germline CDR1 is MNHEY and CDR2 is SMNVEV (reference sequence). The V end lost 7 bases, the J end lost 6 bases, and 19 bases lay between the germline ends. CDR3 protein: CASTGDTFPFEQYF. As DNA, the CDR3 is TGTGCCAGCACCGGGGACACCTTTCCCTTCGAGCAGTACTTC.

The chain joins TRBV2 to TRBJ2-2; tentatively, D is TRBD1 or TRBD2 (7 bases each). CDR3 length equals 18 residues. Germline V gene data show CDR1 as SNHLY and CDR2 as FYNNEI. V was clipped by 2 bases and J by 5 bases, with 21 bases between them. The CDR3 region has the DNA TGTGCCAGCAGTGAAAAGAGGGGGCGGGAGCGGAGGACCGGGGAGCTGTTTTTT. The encoded protein is CASSEKRGRERRTGELFF.

V usage is TRBV24-1 and J usage is TRBJ1-2; D remains unclear. The CDR3 contains 14 residues. The germline V gene has CDR1 KGHDR and CDR2 SFDVKD. V lost 1 base to trimming and J lost 4 bases, with 9 bases between them. CDR3 nucleotide sequence: TGTGCCACCAGTGATTTCGAGGTCTCCTATGGCTACACCTTC. Protein: CATSDFEVSYGYTF.

This chain uses TRBV18 with TRBJ2-1, with D hard to call. Trimming shortened V by 0 bases and J by 9 bases, and 9 bases separated the two germline ends. The CDR3 loop spans 13 amino acids. Germline lookup yields CDR1 KGHSH and CDR2 LQKENI. CDR3 nucleotide sequence: TGTGCCAGCTCACCACCGGTCACAACTGAGCAGTTCTTC. It codes for CASSPPVTTEQFF.

The gene calls are TRBV12-3 or TRBV12-4 and TRBJ2-7; D is uncertain. This CDR3 has 13 amino acids. Trimming took off 6 bases at V and 4 bases at J, with 13 bases between the two ends. The CDR3 nucleotides are TGTGCCAGCAGACAACCCCCAATGTACGAGCAGTACTTC. It encodes CASRQPPMYEQYF.

This clone was counted once. The chain carries TRBV28 and TRBJ1-1, with 7 bases fitting TRBD1. Trimming at V came to 5 bases and at J to 6 bases, leaving 6 bases not matched to a gene. There are 13 residues in the CDR3. CDR1 is MDHEN, CDR2 SYDVKM, per germline. This CDR3 is CASSVRGPPEAFF. In nucleotides, the CDR3 is TGTGCCAGCAGTGTGAGGGGGCCCCCTGAAGCTTTCTTT.